This T cell receptor (beta chain) was documented in a study of PD-1 blockade in mismatch repair-deficient tumors. Looking at the study overall: Patients had approximately 12 mismatch repair-deficient cancer types, all previously treated and progressing.

In germline, CDR1 is KGHSH, CDR2 LQKENI. V lost 5 bases and J lost 6, with 20 bases in between. This CDR3 contains 16 residues. This clone was observed a few times. Sequencing was performed with immunoSEQ multiplex PCR; in TCRdb, only in-frame clones are kept and a portion is missing. The sample lists 80,000 to 100,000 clones, around 85% seen once, with about 2.4% in the top ten. The V gene is TRBV18, the J gene TRBJ2-4; D possibly uses TRBD1 or TRBD2 (5 bases each). This receptor was obtained from an adult with mismatch repair-deficient cancer. The specimen comprised peripheral blood, sampled 12 weeks after starting pembrolizumab. CDR3 in amino acids: CASSFQGPPQSNIQYF. CDR3 coding DNA: TGTGCCAGCTCATTCCAGGGACCTCCGCAATCAAACATTCAGTACTTC.